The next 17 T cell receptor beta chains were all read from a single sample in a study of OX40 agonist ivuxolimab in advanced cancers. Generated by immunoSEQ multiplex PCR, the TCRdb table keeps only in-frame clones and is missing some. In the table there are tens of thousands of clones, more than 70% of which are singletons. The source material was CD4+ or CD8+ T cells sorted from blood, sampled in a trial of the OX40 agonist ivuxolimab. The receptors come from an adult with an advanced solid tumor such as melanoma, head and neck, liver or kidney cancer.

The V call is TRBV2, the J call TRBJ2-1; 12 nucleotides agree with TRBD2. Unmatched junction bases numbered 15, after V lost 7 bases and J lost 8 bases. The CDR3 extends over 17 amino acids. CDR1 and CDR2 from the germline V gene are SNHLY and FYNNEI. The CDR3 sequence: CASISRLAGEKGDEQFF. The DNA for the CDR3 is TGTGCCAGCATTAGTCGACTAGCGGGAGAGAAGGGCGATGAGCAGTTCTTC.

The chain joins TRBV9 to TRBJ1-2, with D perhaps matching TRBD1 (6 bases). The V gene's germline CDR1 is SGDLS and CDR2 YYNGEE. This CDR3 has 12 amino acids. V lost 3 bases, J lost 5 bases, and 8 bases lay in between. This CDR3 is CASSAQGYGYTF. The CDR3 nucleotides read TGTGCCAGCAGCGCGCAGGGGTATGGCTACACCTTC.

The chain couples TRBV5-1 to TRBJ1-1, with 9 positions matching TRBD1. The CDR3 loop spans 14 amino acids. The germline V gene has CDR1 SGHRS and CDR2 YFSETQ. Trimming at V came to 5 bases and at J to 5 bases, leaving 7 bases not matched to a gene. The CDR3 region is CASSYTGGFTEAFF. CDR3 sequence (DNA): TGCGCCAGCAGTTATACAGGGGGCTTTACTGAAGCTTTCTTT.

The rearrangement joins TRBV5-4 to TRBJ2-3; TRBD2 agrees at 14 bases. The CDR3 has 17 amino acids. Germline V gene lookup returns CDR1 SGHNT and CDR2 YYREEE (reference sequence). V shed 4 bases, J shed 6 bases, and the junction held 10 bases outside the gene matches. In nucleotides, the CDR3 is TGTGCCAGCAGCCCCCCCGGGACTAGCGGGGGCTTGGATACGCAGTATTTT. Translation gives CASSPPGTSGGLDTQYF.

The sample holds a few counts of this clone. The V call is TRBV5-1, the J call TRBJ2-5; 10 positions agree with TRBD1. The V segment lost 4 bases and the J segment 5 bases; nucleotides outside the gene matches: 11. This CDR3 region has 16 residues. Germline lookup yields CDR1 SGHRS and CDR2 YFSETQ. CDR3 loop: CASSTGQGGRGETQYF. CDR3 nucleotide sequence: TGCGCCAGCAGCACCGGACAGGGGGGAAGAGGCGAGACCCAGTACTTC.

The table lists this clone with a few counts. The CDR3 DNA sequence: TGTGCCAGCTCACCGGGCCAGCGGTCACCCCTCCACTTT. It translates to CASSPGQRSPLHF. The gene calls are TRBV18 and TRBJ1-6; D unresolved. The CDR3 is 13 amino acids. CDR1 and CDR2 (germline): KGHSH, LQKENI. Trimming cost V 3 bases and J 10 bases, with 10 bases left between them.

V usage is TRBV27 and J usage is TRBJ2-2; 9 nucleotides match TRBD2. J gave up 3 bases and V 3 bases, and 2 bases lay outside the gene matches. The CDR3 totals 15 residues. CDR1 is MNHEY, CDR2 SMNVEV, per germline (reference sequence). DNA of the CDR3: TGTGCCAGCAGTTTCCTAGCGGGGTACACCGGGGAGCTGTTTTTT. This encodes CASSFLAGYTGELFF.

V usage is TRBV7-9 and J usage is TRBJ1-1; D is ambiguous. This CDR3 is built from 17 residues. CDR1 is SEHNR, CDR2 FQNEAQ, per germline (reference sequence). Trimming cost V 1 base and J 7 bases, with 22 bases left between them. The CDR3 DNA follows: TGTGCCAGCAGCTTAGTGTTTCAGGAAGGGCTTAAGTATGAAGCTTTCTTT. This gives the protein CASSLVFQEGLKYEAFF. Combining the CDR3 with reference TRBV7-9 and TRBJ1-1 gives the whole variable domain DTGVSQNPRHKITKRGQNVTFRCDPISEHNRLYWYRQTLGQGPEFLTYFQNEAQLEKSRLLSDRFSAERPKGSFSTLEIQRTEQGDSAMYLCASSLVFQEGLKYEAFFGQGTRLTVV.

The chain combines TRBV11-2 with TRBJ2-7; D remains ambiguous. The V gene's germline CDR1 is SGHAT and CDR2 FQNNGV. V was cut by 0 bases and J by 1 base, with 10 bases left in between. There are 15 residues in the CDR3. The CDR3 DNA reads TGTGCCAGCAGCTTAGACAGGAGAATGTCCTACGAGCAGTACTTC. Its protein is CASSLDRRMSYEQYF. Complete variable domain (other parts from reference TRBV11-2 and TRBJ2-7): EAGVAQSPRYKIIEKRQSVAFWCNPISGHATLYWYQQILGQGPKLLIQFQNNGVVDDSQLPKDRFSAERLKGVDSTLKIQPAKLEDSAVYLCASSLDRRMSYEQYFGPGTRLTVT.

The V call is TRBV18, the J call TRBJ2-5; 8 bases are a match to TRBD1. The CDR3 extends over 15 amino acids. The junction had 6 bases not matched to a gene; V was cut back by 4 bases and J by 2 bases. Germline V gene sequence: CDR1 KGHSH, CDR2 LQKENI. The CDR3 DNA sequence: TGTGCCAGCTCACTCTCCGACAGGGGTCAAGAGACCCAGTACTTC. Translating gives CASSLSDRGQETQYF.

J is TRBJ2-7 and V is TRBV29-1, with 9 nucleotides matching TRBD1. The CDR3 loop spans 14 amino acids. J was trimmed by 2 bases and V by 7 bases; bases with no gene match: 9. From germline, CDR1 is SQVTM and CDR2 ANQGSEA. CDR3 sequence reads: CSANRDRAPYEQYF. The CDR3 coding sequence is TGCAGCGCGAACCGGGACAGGGCCCCCTACGAGCAGTACTTC.

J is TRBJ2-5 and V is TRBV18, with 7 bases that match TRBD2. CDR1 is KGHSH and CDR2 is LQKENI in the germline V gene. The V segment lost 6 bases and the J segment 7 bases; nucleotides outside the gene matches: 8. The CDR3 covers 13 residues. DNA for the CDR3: TGTGCCAGCTCCCCAAGCAGGGAGGGGACCCAGTACTTC. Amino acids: CASSPSREGTQYF. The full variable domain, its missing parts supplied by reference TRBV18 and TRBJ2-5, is NAGVMQNPRHLVRRRGQEARLRCSPMKGHSHVYWYRQLPEEGLKFMVYLQKENIIDESGMPKERFSAEFPKEGPSILRIQQVVRGDSAAYFCASSPSREGTQYFGPGTRLLVL.

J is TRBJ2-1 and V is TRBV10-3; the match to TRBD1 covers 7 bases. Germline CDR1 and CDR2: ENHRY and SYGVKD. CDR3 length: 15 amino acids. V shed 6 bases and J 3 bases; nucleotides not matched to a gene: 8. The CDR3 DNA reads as TGTGCCATCAGCGTTGGACAGGCCATCTACAATGAGCAGTTCTTC. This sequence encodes CAISVGQAIYNEQFF.

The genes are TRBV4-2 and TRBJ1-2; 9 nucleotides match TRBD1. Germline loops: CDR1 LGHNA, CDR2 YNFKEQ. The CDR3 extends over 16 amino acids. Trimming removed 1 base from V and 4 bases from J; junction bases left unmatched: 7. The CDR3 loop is CASSQGVTGGGYGYTF. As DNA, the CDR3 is TGTGCCAGCAGCCAAGGCGTGACAGGGGGGGGCTATGGCTACACCTTC.

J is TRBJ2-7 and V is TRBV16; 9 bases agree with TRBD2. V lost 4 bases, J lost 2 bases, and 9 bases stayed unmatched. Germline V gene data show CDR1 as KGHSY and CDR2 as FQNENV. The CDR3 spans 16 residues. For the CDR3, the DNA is TGTGCCAGCAGCCGAGGCTTAGCGGGAGAGCCCTACGAGCAGTACTTC. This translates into CASSRGLAGEPYEQYF.

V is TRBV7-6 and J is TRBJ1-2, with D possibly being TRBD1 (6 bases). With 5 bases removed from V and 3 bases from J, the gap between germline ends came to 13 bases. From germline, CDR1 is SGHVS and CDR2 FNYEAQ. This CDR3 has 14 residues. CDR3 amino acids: CASSPRAGDYGYTF. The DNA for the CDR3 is TGTGCCAGCAGCCCCCGGGCAGGGGACTATGGCTACACCTTC.

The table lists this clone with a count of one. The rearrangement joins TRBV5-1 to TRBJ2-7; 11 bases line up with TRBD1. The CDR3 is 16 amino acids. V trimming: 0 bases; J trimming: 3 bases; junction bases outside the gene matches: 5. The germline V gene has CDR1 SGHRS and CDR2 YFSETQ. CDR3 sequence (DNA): TGCGCCAGCAGCTTGGGTGGGACAGGGGGGATCTACGAGCAGTACTTC. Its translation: CASSLGGTGGIYEQYF.